The sequence of this T cell receptor (beta chain) was determined in a study of blood T cell repertoires in COVID-19. The wider study: The United States, Italy and Spain supplied acute and convalescent COVID-19 samples. In each case, the material was cDNA or gDNA derived from T cells, B-cell-depleted T cells, or PBMCs.

This CDR3 has 17 residues. Trimming shortened V by 2 bases and J by 1 base, and 17 bases separated the two germline ends. Germline lookup yields CDR1 KGHSH and CDR2 LQKENI. Patients in Seattle were enrolled during active infection, then followed longitudinally. This clone was counted between two and nine times. As handled by the study authors: The authors estimated nucleated cell counts from reference gene primer amplification. Some clones are missing from TCRdb's copy, which holds only in-frame ones; the method was immunoSEQ multiplex PCR. That table is the source of V, J and clone size, and D and trimming were worked out from the DNA. The sample lists about 90,000 clones, more than 80% occurring once.

The source material was peripheral blood. The chain recombines TRBV18 with TRBJ1-1, with a weak D call TRBD1 (5 bases). The receptor comes from a man aged 45-65 years with COVID-19, enrolled during active disease. As DNA, the CDR3 is TGTGCCAGCTCACCATTGGTGAAGCGGGGCCCGAACACTGAAGCTTTCTTT. This encodes CASSPLVKRGPNTEAFF.